This T cell receptor (beta chain) was identified during a study of blood T cells in healthy people across ages. Study-level points and caveats: Age brought a roughly linear fall in TCR beta diversity measured per million T cells. Higher diversity, along with more naive CD4+ cells, distinguished long-lived donors from aged donors.

The V gene's germline CDR1 is LNHNV and CDR2 YYDKDF (reference sequence). Trimming removed 2 bases from V and 0 bases from J, with 11 bases in between. The CDR3 length is 16 residues. Notes on this clonotype: Its target is not known.

Primers used in a second PCR of roughly 7 to 12 cycles were a sample-barcoded 5' primer and a J-beta primer mix. A 12-random-nucleotide template-switch adaptor tagged each cDNA molecule. MiXCR, applied by TCRdb to the 5' RACE reads, yields one record per CDR3 protein. The data hold just over 800,000 distinct CDR3 sequences, with around 62% observed a single time. This sequence joins TRBV15 and TRBJ1-5, with D perhaps matching TRBD1 (5 bases). This TCR derives from a man aged 25 to 40 in good health. Sequencing was carried out using blood. The CDR3, as DNA: TGTGCCACCAGCAGACACAGGCCCTATAGCAATCAGCCCCAGCATTTT. Translated, it gives CATSRHRPYSNQPQHF.